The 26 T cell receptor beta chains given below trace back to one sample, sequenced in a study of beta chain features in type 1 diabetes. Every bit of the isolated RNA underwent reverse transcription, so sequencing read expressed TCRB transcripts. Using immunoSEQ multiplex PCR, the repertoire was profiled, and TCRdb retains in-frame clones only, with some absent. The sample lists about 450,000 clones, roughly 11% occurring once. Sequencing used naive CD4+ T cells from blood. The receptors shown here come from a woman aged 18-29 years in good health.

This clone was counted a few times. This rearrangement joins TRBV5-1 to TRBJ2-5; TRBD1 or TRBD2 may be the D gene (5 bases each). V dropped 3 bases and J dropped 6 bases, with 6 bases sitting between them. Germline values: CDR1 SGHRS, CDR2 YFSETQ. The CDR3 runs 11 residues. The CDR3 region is CASSWGKTQYF. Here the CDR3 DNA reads TGCGCCAGCAGCTGGGGGAAGACCCAGTACTTC.

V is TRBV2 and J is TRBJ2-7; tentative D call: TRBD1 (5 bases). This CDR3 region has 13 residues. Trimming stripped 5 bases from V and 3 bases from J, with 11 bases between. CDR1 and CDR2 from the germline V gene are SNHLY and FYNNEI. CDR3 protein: CASSRQPYYEQYF. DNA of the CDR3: TGTGCCAGCAGTCGACAGCCCTACTACGAGCAGTACTTC. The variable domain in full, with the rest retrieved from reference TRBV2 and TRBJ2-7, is EPEVTQTPSHQVTQMGQEVILRCVPISNHLYFYWYRQILGQKVEFLVSFYNNEISEKSEIFDDQFSVERPDGSNFTLKIRSTKLEDSAMYFCASSRQPYYEQYFGPGTRLTVT.

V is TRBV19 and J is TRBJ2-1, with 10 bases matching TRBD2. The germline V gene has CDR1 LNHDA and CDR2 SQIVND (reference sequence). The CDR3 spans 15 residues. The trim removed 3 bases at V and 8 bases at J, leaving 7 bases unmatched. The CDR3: CASSISSGGGHEQFF. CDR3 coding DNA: TGTGCCAGTAGTATTTCTAGCGGGGGAGGCCATGAGCAGTTCTTC.

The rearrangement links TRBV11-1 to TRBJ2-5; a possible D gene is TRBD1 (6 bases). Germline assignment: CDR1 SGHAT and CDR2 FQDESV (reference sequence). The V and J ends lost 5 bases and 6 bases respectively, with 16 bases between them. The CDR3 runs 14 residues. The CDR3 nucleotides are TGTGCCAGCAGCCCGTTTGGGGGCTGGAAGACCCAGTACTTC. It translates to CASSPFGGWKTQYF.

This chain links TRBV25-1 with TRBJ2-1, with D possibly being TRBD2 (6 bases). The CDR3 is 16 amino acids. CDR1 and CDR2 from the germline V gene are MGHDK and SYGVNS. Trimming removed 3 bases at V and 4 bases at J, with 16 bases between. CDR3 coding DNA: TGTGCCAGCAGTGAGGAGGGACGCCAATTATACAATGAGCAGTTCTTC. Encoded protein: CASSEEGRQLYNEQFF.

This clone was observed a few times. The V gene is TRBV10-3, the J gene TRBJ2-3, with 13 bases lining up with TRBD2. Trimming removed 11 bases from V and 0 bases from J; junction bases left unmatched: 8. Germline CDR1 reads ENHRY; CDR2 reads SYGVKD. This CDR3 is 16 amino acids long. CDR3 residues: CACGLAGASSTDTQYF. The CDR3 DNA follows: TGTGCCTGCGGACTAGCGGGGGCTTCTAGCACAGATACGCAGTATTTT.

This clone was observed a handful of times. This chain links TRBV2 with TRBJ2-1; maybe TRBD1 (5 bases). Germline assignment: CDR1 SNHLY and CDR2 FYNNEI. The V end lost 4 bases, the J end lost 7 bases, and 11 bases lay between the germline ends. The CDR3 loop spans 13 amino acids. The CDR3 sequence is CASSGQGTNEQFF. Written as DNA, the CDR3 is TGTGCCAGCAGTGGTCAGGGTACGAATGAGCAGTTCTTC.

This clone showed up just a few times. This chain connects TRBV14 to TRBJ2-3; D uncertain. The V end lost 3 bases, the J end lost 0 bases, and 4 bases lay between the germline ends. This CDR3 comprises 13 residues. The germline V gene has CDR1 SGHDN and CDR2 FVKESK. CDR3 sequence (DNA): TGTGCCAGCAGCCAGGCCAGCACAGATACGCAGTATTTT. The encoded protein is CASSQASTDTQYF.

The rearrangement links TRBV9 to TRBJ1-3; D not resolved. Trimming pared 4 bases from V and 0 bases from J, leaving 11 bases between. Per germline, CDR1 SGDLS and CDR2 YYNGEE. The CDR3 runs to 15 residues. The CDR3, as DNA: TGTGCCAGCAGCCTCGACCACAGCTCTGGAAACACCATATATTTT. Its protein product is CASSLDHSSGNTIYF.

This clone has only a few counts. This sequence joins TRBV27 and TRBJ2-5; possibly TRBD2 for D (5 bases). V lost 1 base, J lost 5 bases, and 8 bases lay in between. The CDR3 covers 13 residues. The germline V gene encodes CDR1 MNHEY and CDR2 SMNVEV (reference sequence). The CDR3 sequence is CASSLFRGETQYF. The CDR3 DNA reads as TGTGCCAGCAGTTTATTTCGCGGGGAGACCCAGTACTTC.

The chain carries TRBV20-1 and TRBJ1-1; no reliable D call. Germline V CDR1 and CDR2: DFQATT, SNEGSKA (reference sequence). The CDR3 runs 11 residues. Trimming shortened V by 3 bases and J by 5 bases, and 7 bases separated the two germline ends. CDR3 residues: CSASASTEAFF. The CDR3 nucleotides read TGCAGTGCTAGCGCGTCGACTGAAGCTTTCTTT.

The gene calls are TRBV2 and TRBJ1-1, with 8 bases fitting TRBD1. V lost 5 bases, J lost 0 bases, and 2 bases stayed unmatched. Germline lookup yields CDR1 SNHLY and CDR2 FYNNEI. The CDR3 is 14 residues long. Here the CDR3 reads CASSSQGVNTEAFF. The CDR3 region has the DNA TGTGCCAGCAGTTCACAGGGGGTGAACACTGAAGCTTTCTTT.

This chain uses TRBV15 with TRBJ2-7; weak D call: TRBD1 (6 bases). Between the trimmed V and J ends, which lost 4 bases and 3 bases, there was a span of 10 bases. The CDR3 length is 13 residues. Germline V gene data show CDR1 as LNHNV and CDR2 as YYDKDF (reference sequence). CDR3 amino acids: CATSTGHGYEQYV. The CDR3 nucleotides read TGTGCCACCAGCACGGGACACGGCTACGAGCAGTACGTC.

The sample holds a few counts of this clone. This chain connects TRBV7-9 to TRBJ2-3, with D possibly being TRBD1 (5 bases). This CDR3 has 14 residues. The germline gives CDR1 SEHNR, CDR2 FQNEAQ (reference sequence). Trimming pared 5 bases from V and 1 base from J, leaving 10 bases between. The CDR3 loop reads CASSRQRRTDTQYF. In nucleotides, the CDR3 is TGTGCCAGCAGCCGACAGAGACGCACAGATACGCAGTATTTT.

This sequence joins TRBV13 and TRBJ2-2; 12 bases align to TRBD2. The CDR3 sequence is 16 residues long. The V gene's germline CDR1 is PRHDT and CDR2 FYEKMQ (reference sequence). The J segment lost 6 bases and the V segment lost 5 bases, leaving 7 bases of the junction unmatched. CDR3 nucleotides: TGTGCCAGCAGCCTAAGGACTAGCGGGATAGCCGGGGAGCTGTTTTTT. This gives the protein CASSLRTSGIAGELFF.

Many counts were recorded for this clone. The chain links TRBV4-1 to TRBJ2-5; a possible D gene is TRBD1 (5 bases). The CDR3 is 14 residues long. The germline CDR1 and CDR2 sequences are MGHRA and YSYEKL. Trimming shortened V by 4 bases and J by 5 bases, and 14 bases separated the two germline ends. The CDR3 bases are TGCGCCAGCAGCCGTAAAGGGGTGACGGAGACCCAGTACTTC. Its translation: CASSRKGVTETQYF.

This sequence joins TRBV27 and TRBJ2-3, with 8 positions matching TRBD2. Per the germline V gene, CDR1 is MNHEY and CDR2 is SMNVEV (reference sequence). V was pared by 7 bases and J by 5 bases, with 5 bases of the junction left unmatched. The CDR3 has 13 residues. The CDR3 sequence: CASMVLAGDTQYF. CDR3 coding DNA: TGTGCCAGCATGGTGCTAGCGGGAGATACGCAGTATTTT.

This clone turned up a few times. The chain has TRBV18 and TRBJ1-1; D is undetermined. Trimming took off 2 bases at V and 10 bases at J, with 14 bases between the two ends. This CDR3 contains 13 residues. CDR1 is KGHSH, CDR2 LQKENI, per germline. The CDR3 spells CASSPFIFEVAFF. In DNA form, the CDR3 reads TGTGCCAGCTCACCATTCATTTTCGAAGTAGCTTTCTTT.

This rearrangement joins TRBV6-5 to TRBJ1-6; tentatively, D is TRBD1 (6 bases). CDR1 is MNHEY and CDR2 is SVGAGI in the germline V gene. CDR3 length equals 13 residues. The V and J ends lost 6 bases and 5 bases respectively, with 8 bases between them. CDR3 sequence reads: CASSQGNNSPLHF. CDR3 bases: TGTGCCAGCAGCCAGGGGAATAATTCACCCCTCCACTTT.

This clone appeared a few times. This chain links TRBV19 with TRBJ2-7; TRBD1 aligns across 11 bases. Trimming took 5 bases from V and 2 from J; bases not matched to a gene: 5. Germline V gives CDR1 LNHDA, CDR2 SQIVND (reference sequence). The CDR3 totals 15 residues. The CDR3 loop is CASSPSGQGAYEQYF. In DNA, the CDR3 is TGTGCCAGTAGTCCTTCGGGACAGGGGGCCTACGAGCAGTACTTC.

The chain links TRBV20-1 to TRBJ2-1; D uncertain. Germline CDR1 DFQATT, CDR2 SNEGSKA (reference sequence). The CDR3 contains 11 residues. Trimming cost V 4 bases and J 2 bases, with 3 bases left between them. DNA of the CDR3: TGCAGTGCTAAGGCCTACAATGAGCAGTTCTTC. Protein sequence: CSAKAYNEQFF.

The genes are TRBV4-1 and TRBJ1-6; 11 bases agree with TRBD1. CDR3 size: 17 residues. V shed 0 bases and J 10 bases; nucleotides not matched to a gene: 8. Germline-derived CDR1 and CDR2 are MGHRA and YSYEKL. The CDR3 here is CASSQDKDRGHGSPLHF. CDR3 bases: TGCGCCAGCAGCCAAGATAAGGACAGGGGGCACGGCTCACCCCTCCACTTT.

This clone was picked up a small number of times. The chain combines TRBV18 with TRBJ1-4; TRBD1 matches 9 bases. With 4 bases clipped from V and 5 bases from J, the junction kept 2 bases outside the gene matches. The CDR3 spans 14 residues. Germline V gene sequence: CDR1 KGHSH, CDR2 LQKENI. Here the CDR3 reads CASSRGTGNEKLFF. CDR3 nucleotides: TGTGCCAGCTCACGCGGGACAGGGAATGAAAAACTGTTTTTT.

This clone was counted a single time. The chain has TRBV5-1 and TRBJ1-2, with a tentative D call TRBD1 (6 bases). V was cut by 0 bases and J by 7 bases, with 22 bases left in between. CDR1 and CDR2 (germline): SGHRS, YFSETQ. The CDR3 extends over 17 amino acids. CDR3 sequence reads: CASSLEAGVPGLIGYTF. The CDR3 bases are TGCGCCAGCAGCTTGGAGGCAGGGGTCCCAGGATTGATTGGCTACACCTTC.

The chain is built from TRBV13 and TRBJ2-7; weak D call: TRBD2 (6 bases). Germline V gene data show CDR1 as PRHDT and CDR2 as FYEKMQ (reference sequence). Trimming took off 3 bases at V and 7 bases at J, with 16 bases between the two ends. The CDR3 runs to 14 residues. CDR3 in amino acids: CASSFWASRGEQYF. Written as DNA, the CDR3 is TGTGCCAGCAGCTTTTGGGCTAGCCGGGGGGAGCAGTACTTC.

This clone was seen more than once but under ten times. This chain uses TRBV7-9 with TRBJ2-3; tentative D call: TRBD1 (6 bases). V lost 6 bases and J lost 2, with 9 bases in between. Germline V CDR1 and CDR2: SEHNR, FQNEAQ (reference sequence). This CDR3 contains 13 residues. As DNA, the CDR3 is TGTGCCAGCAGGACAGGTCCCACAGATACGCAGTATTTT. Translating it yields CASRTGPTDTQYF.